One sample yielded the 8 T cell receptor beta chains listed below, sequenced in a study of T cells in localized non-small cell lung cancer. Profiled with immunoSEQ multiplex PCR; TCRdb holds only in-frame clones, not every one. The sample contains around 92,000 clones, roughly 90% of which appear only once. The sample here was PBMCs, taken before any cancer treatment. The receptor source for this set is a woman between 35 and 70 years old with stage II squamous cell lung carcinoma.

This chain uses TRBV9 with TRBJ1-2, with no clear D. V was shortened by 0 bases and J by 7 bases, with 10 bases between the two germline ends. Germline V gene sequence: CDR1 SGDLS, CDR2 YYNGEE. This CDR3 has 13 amino acids. CDR3 sequence: CASSVEGWSGYTF. The CDR3 coding sequence is TGTGCCAGCAGCGTAGAAGGGTGGAGTGGCTACACCTTC. The whole variable domain, remainder taken from reference TRBV9 and TRBJ1-2, is DSGVTQTPKHLITATGQRVTLRCSPRSGDLSVYWYQQSLDQGLQFLIQYYNGEERAKGNILERFSAQQFPDLHSELNLSSLELGDSALYFCASSVEGWSGYTFGSGTRLTVV.

This clone was counted a single time. The rearrangement links TRBV11-2 to TRBJ2-1; 10 nucleotides align to TRBD2. V shed 1 base and J 6 bases; nucleotides not matched to a gene: 6. The germline gives CDR1 SGHAT, CDR2 FQNNGV. The CDR3 covers 16 residues. This CDR3 is CASSLVGSGRTNEQFF. CDR3 nucleotide sequence: TGTGCCAGCAGCTTAGTAGGTAGCGGGAGGACCAATGAGCAGTTCTTC.

This chain links TRBV15 with TRBJ2-7; D is possibly TRBD2 (6 bases). Germline CDR1 and CDR2: LNHNV and YYDKDF (reference sequence). This CDR3 contains 15 residues. V lost 4 bases, J lost 4 bases, and 17 bases lay in between. The CDR3 nucleotides read TGTGCCACCAGCATTGCCACCGGGACTCAGTACGAGCAGTACTTC. Protein product: CATSIATGTQYEQYF.

The chain joins TRBV29-1 to TRBJ2-2; tentative D call: TRBD2 (6 bases). CDR1 SQVTM and CDR2 ANQGSEA come from the germline V gene. The CDR3 consists of 19 residues. V lost 1 base and J lost 2, with 23 bases in between. DNA of the CDR3: TGCAGCGTTGAAGCGTGGGAAGCGGGTAGGCCCTCTAACACCGGGGAGCTGTTTTTT. It codes for CSVEAWEAGRPSNTGELFF.

The sample holds one count of this clone. This chain connects TRBV5-1 to TRBJ2-1, with D tentatively TRBD1 (5 bases). This CDR3 spans 15 amino acids. In germline, CDR1 is SGHRS, CDR2 YFSETQ. V lost 0 bases and J 3 bases, leaving 10 bases between the germline ends. The CDR3 sequence is CASSLEGLLYNEQFF. CDR3 sequence (DNA): TGCGCCAGCAGCTTGGAGGGGTTACTCTACAATGAGCAGTTCTTC.

This clone was seen only once. The chain couples TRBV5-1 to TRBJ2-2, with D perhaps matching TRBD1 (5 bases). Germline-derived CDR1 and CDR2 are SGHRS and YFSETQ. The V gene lost 4 bases and the J gene lost 0 bases, with 10 bases spanning the gap. The CDR3 is made up of 15 amino acids. The chain's CDR3 is CASSQTTANTGELFF. The CDR3 coding sequence is TGCGCCAGCAGCCAAACGACAGCGAACACCGGGGAGCTGTTTTTT.

This chain joins TRBV10-2 and TRBJ2-7; 9 bases fit TRBD2. The V gene end was trimmed by 6 bases and the J gene end by 0 bases; junction bases not matched to a gene: 6. Germline V gene data show CDR1 as WSHSY and CDR2 as SAAADI. This CDR3 region has 15 residues. The CDR3 coding sequence is TGCGCCAGCAGGTTTAGCGGGAGCCCCTCCTACGAGCAGTACTTC. Translating it yields CASRFSGSPSYEQYF.

The chain couples TRBV10-3 to TRBJ1-1; possible D gene TRBD1, 6 bases. Germline V lookup: CDR1 ENHRY, CDR2 SYGVKD. V was trimmed by 3 bases and J by 1 base, leaving 9 bases between them. CDR3 length equals 14 residues. CDR3 amino acids: CAISDPRGNTEAFF. CDR3 DNA sequence: TGTGCCATCAGTGATCCCAGGGGGAACACTGAAGCTTTCTTT.